The rows below give T cell receptor beta chains drawn from one sample of a study of cytomegalovirus exposure and HLA in healthy donors. Measured with immunoSEQ multiplex PCR; TCRdb has only the in-frame clones, and not every one. Of approximately 160,000 clones listed, roughly 80% are singletons. Sequencing was performed on PBMCs. These receptors were taken from a girl aged 10-17 years in good health and CMV-seropositive. Each CDR3 is given with its conserved first and last residue. D genes are given only for firm matches. For some rows the clone size is stated as once, few or many, or as a class when expanded; others skip it.

d_call j_call v_call clone_size cdr3_nt cdr3_aa
- TRBJ2-1 TRBV5-4 - TGTGCCAGCAGCTTGGGAGAATCCCCTAATGAGCAGTTCTTC CASSLGESPNEQFF
TRBD2 TRBJ2-5 TRBV29-1 - TGCAGCGTTGAAGTAGCGGGGGGCCAAGAGACCCAGTACTTC CSVEVAGGQETQYF
TRBD1 TRBJ1-2 TRBV19 - TGTGCCAGTAGTACAATTAACAGGGGAGCTAACTATGGCTACACCTTC CASSTINRGANYGYTF
TRBD1 TRBJ2-7 TRBV28 - TGTGCCAGCAGTCTTACTGGACAGGGGAGGATGTACGAGCAGTACTTC CASSLTGQGRMYEQYF
- TRBJ1-1 TRBV6-5 once TGTGCCAGCTACGCCAGATCCTTGAACACTGAAGCTTTCTTT CASYARSLNTEAFF
- TRBJ2-3 TRBV14 once TGTGCCAGCAGCCAAGATATTGGGAGGAGCACAGATACGCAGTATTTT CASSQDIGRSTDTQYF
- TRBJ2-1 TRBV15 once TGTGCCACCAGTGGCGGGGCCTACAATGAGCAGTTCTTC CATSGGAYNEQFF
- TRBJ2-3 TRBV7-2 few TGTGCCAGCAGCTTAGTCAGCTCGGGGGAGCAAACGCAGTATTTT CASSLVSSGEQTQYF
- TRBJ1-2 TRBV19 - TGTGCCACCTATCCGAGGGGCCGCGGGGGCTATGGCTACACCTTC CATYPRGRGGYGYTF
TRBD2 TRBJ2-3 TRBV9 few TGTGCCAGCAGCGTATTACTAGCGGGGGATACGCAGTATTTT CASSVLLAGDTQYF
TRBD1 TRBJ2-7 TRBV19 - TGTGCCAGTAGTATGCGGGACAGGGTCAACGAGCAGTACTTC CASSMRDRVNEQYF
TRBD2 TRBJ2-1 TRBV25-1 few TGTGCCAGCAGTGGTCACCCTAGCGGGAGCCCTTACAATGAGCAGTTCTTC CASSGHPSGSPYNEQFF
- TRBJ2-2 TRBV7-9 - TGTGCCAGCAGCTTATATAGAAACACCGGGGAGCTGTTTTTT CASSLYRNTGELFF
- TRBJ2-1 TRBV4-1 once TGCGCCAGCAGCCAGCCAGCGGATGAGCAGTTCTTC CASSQPADEQFF
TRBD2 TRBJ2-3 TRBV11-2 - TGTGCCAGCAGCTTGGGGGGGTCTAGCACAGATACGCAGTATTTT CASSLGGSSTDTQYF
- TRBJ2-5 TRBV21-1 - TGTGCCAGCAGCTACATTTTAGGGGGGGTTGGGGAAGAGACCCAGTACTTC CASSYILGGVGEETQYF
TRBD1 TRBJ2-3 TRBV4-3 - TGCGCCAGCAGCGAGAGACAGGGGGCCTCAGATACGCAGTATTTT CASSERQGASDTQYF
TRBD1 TRBJ1-2 TRBV7-9 - TGTGCCAGCAGCTTAGTAGACAGGGAGGACTATGGCTACACCTTC CASSLVDREDYGYTF
TRBD1 TRBJ1-1 TRBV10-3 - TGTGCCACTCACCGAACGGAGGACAGGAGCACTGAAGCTTTCTTT CATHRTEDRSTEAFF
TRBD1 TRBJ1-2 TRBV5-1 - TGCGCCAGCAGCTTTCTACACCGGGACAGGGGGCGAGTTAACTATGGCTACACCTTC CASSFLHRDRGRVNYGYTF
- TRBJ2-2 TRBV12-5 - TGTGCTAGTGGTTTGGTCCGGCAGGGGATCGCCGGGGAGCTGTTTTTT CASGLVRQGIAGELFF
TRBD1 TRBJ2-5 TRBV5-1 - TGCGCCAGCAACAGGGGGTTGGGGGAGACCCAGTACTTC CASNRGLGETQYF
- TRBJ2-1 TRBV29-1 - TGCAGCGTTGAACAGGACAGCGACAATGAGCAGTTCTTC CSVEQDSDNEQFF
- TRBJ2-3 TRBV11-3 - TGTGCCAGCAGCTTAGAATTAGGGACAAGGACGCAGTATTTT CASSLELGTRTQYF
TRBD1 TRBJ1-4 TRBV18 - TGTGCCAGCTCACCGCGCCAACAGGGGGCCTTCGAAAAACTGTTTTTT CASSPRQQGAFEKLFF
TRBD2 TRBJ2-1 TRBV7-8 few TGTGCCAGCACCAAAGGGACTAGCGGGGGTGATGAGCAGTTCTTC CASTKGTSGGDEQFF
- TRBJ2-7 TRBV27 - TGTGCCAGCAGCGCCGGCGGCCAGTCCTTTCAGCAGTACTTC CASSAGGQSFQQYF
- TRBJ2-5 TRBV5-4 - TGTGCCAGCAGCTTGACTAGATTAGGGACCCAGTACTTC CASSLTRLGTQYF
TRBD1 TRBJ2-1 TRBV5-3 - TGTGCCAGAAGCTCGTGTGACAGGGAGAGGCCCTACAATGAGCAGTTCTTC CARSSCDRERPYNEQFF
- TRBJ1-5 TRBV7-9 - TGTGCCAGCAGCTCAACAGAAAGCAATCAGCCCCAGCATTTT CASSSTESNQPQHF
- TRBJ2-7 TRBV13 - TGTGCCAGCAGCTCAAACCGGGAAGCTCCCTACGAGCAGTACTTC CASSSNREAPYEQYF
- TRBJ1-1 TRBV6-5 - TGTGCCAGCAGTCGGGATAACACTGAAGCTTTCTTT CASSRDNTEAFF
TRBD2 TRBJ2-7 TRBV28 - TGTGCCAGCAGTTACGGGTTTGGGCCTAGCGGGGGGAGGAGCTACGAGCAGTACTTC CASSYGFGPSGGRSYEQYF
- TRBJ2-2 TRBV9 - TGTGCCAGCAGCGCCGCTCTAGCGCCTATGGGCGGGGAGCTGTTTTTT CASSAALAPMGGELFF
- TRBJ2-2 TRBV2 - TGTGCCAGCAGTGCCCAGGGTTTGGACACCGGGGAGCTGTTTTTT CASSAQGLDTGELFF
TRBD1 TRBJ1-2 TRBV6-1 - TGTGCCAGCATTCCTGGAGAGGGGGCGAATGGCTACACCTTC CASIPGEGANGYTF
- TRBJ2-3 TRBV11-2 - TGTGCCAGCAGCTTAGATCTAGTAGATACGCAGTATTTT CASSLDLVDTQYF
- TRBJ1-1 TRBV7-9 - TGTGCCAGCAGCTTTGTTCTATTGAACACTGAAGCTTTCTTT CASSFVLLNTEAFF
- TRBJ1-3 TRBV5-1 - TGCGCCAGCAGCTTTTCGGGCTCTGGAAACACCATATATTTT CASSFSGSGNTIYF
- TRBJ1-4 TRBV5-1 - TGCGCCAGCAGCTTGTGTTCGGTGGGCGGAGGAAGTGAAAAACTGTTTTTT CASSLCSVGGGSEKLFF
TRBD2 TRBJ2-2 TRBV5-5 - TGTGCCAGCAGCTTGGGCGGGAGTATGGGGGAGCTGTTTTTT CASSLGGSMGELFF
- TRBJ2-2 TRBV4-3 - TGCGCCAGCAGCCAAGATTTCGCAGGGATGAGGGAGCTGTTTTTT CASSQDFAGMRELFF
- TRBJ2-6 TRBV5-1 - TGCGCCAGCACCCATGGGCCTAAGAACTCTGGGGCCAACGTCCTGACTTTC CASTHGPKNSGANVLTF
- TRBJ2-7 TRBV6-1 - TGTGCCAGCATGTACCGGGCTAGCAGGTCCTACGAGCAGTACTTC CASMYRASRSYEQYF
- TRBJ2-1 TRBV9 - TGTGCCAGCAGCGTATTTGGAGGATCCTACAATGAGCAGTTCTTC CASSVFGGSYNEQFF
- TRBJ2-7 TRBV6-1 - TGTGCCAGCAGTGACGGGACAACCCTTTCCTACGAGCAGTACTTC CASSDGTTLSYEQYF
- TRBJ2-1 TRBV2 - TGTGCCAGCAGTGAAGGGCAGGGATTGAATGAGCAGTTCTTC CASSEGQGLNEQFF